The sequence of this T cell receptor (beta chain) was determined in a study of T cells after yellow fever vaccination. The CDR3 is 13 amino acids. CDR1 is SGHTA, CDR2 FQGNSA, per germline. The ends were cut back, 0 bases at V and 6 bases at J, with 8 bases in the middle. By 5'RACE template switching, TCR cDNA was produced, with a universal primer site and UMIs added in the process. In TCRdb, the 5' RACE reads were re-called with MiXCR into one record per CDR3 protein. Among a few hundred thousand distinct CDR3 sequences listed, approximately 4.2% were seen once. In regard to this clonotype: Antigen specificity is unknown.

Study-wide points: Subsequent booster samples again held most clones from primary vaccination (roughly 95% CD4, about 86% CD8). The secondary response was weaker, and its peak arrived faster, on day 5 versus 15. The CD4 compartment and the CD8 compartment contained a small share of clonotypes in common.

The receptor's source is a man aged 18-30 years who received the YFV17D yellow fever vaccine. V usage is TRBV7-2 and J usage is TRBJ1-2; D might be TRBD1 (6 bases). The sequences come from PBMCs, collected 5 days after the yellow fever booster vaccination. The CDR3 region has the DNA TGTGCCAGCAGCTTAGCCTGGACAGATGGCTACACCTTC. Residues: CASSLAWTDGYTF.